This T cell receptor beta chain was recorded in a study of blood T cell repertoires in COVID-19. This clone was recorded once. In the authors' methods: Estimation of nucleated cell counts was performed using reference gene primer amplification. The data were produced by immunoSEQ multiplex PCR, yet TCRdb's version contains in-frame clones alone and is incomplete. V, J and clone size were drawn from that table, and D and trimming were deduced from the DNA. The table has about 51,000 clones, under 95% seen once; the top ten hold approximately 2.8%. The trim removed 5 bases at V and 6 bases at J, leaving 13 bases unmatched. From germline, CDR1 is LGHNT and CDR2 FRNRAP. The length of the CDR3 is 15 residues.

This chain connects TRBV12-5 to TRBJ2-7; 7 bases agree with TRBD1. The TCR sequence derives from a middle-aged man with acute or convalescent COVID-19. Sequenced sample: peripheral blood. DNA of the CDR3: TGTGCTAGTGGTCCCACGCCCTCGACAGGGAGCGAGCAGTACTTC. It is translated as CASGPTPSTGSEQYF.